This T cell receptor (beta chain) was identified in a study of T cell repertoires in cytomegalovirus infection. Details on this clonotype: Its antigen remains unknown.

TCRdb recomputed calls from the reads with MiXCR, one row per CDR3 protein. The data contain around 750,000 distinct CDR3 sequences, approximately 32% of them singletons. V dropped 1 base and J dropped 0 bases, with 7 bases sitting between them. This CDR3 is built from 15 residues. From germline, CDR1 is LNHDA and CDR2 SQIVND (reference sequence). The sequenced sample was cultured CD8+ T cells from PBMCs, obtained from culture after CMV antigen stimulation. The TCR was taken from a human donor in good health (CMV status not recorded). Some clones in this sample may be carry-over from other donors' samples. The chain uses TRBV19 and TRBJ2-1; D unresolved. CDR3 protein: CASSIAWGSYNEQFF. The CDR3 bases are TGTGCCAGTAGTATAGCCTGGGGCTCCTACAATGAGCAGTTCTTC.